Given below is one TCR beta chain in context. These data come from a study of blood T cell repertoires in COVID-19. Germline lookup yields CDR1 MNHEY and CDR2 SVGEGT. V lost 6 bases to trimming and J lost 1 base, with 13 bases between them. This CDR3 is built from 15 residues. TCRdb's table, derived via immunoSEQ multiplex PCR, lists solely in-frame clones and lacks some. The repertoire holds 150,000 to 200,000 clones, with 85% as singletons. The TCR comes from a human donor with acute or convalescent COVID-19. The donor label of this sample is uncertain. The chain carries TRBV6-2 or TRBV6-3 and TRBJ1-3; D uncertain. The material sequenced was peripheral blood. The CDR3 region is CASSSWTGSGNTIYF. In DNA, the CDR3 is TGTGCCAGCAGCTCCTGGACGGGGTCTGGAAACACCATATATTTT.